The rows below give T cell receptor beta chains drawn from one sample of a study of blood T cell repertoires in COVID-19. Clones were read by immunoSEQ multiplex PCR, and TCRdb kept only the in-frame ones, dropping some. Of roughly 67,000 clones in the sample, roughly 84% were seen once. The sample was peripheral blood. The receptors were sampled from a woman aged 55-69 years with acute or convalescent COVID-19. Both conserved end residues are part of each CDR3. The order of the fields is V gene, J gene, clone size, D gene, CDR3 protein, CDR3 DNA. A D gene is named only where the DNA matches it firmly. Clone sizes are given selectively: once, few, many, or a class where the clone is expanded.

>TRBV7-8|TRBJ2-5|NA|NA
CASSKQDGETQYF
TGTGCCAGCAGCAAACAGGATGGGGAGACCCAGTACTTC
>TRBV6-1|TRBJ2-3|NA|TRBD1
CASSDWDSSTDTQYF
TGTGCCAGCAGTGATTGGGACAGCAGCACAGATACGCAGTATTTT
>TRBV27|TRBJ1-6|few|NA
CASSLLYPYSYNSPLHF
TGTGCCAGCAGTTTACTTTACCCCTACTCCTATAATTCACCCCTCCACTTT
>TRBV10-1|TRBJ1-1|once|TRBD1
CASSQGGAVTEAFF
TGCGCCAGCAGCCAAGGGGGCGCGGTCACTGAAGCTTTCTTT
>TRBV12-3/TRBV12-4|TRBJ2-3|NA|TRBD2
CASSGGATDTQYF
TGTGCCAGCAGCGGGGGGGCAACAGATACGCAGTATTTT
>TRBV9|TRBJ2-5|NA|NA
CASSPRRTGQETQYF
TGTGCCAGCAGCCCCCGTCGGACTGGGCAAGAGACCCAGTACTTC
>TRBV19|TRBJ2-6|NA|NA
CASTFRGAGANVLTF
TGTGCCAGTACTTTCAGGGGTGCTGGGGCCAACGTCCTGACTTTC
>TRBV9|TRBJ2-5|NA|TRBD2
CASTRGGGQETQYF
TGTGCCAGCACCCGGGGGGGAGGACAAGAGACCCAGTACTTC
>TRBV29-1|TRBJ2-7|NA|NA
CSVEDPTGKSYEQYF
TGCAGCGTTGAAGACCCGACAGGAAAATCCTACGAGCAGTACTTC
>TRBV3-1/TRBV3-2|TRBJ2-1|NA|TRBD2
CASSLQRGSYNEQFF
TGTGCCAGCAGCCTACAGCGGGGGTCCTACAATGAGCAGTTCTTC
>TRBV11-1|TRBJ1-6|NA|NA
CASSLSRQYHSPLHF
TGTGCCAGCAGCTTATCCCGACAGTATCACTCACCCCTCCACTTT
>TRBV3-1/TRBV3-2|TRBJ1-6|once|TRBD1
CASSQRDRVNSPLHF
TGTGCCAGCAGCCAGAGGGACAGGGTAAATTCACCCCTCCACTTT
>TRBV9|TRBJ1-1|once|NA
CASSAQGNTEAFF
TGTGCCAGCAGCGCTCAGGGGAACACTGAAGCTTTCTTT
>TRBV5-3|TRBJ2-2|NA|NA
CARSLGVRGTGELFF
TGTGCCAGAAGCTTGGGAGTACGCGGCACCGGGGAGCTGTTTTTT
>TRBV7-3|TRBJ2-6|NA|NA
CASSRPSSGANVLTF
TGTGCCAGCAGCCGTCCCAGCTCTGGGGCCAACGTCCTGACTTTC
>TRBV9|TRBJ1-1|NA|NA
CASSESGSINTEAFF
TGTGCCAGCAGCGAGAGCGGCAGTATAAACACTGAAGCTTTCTTT
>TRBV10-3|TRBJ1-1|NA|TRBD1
CAIKRTGVNTEAFF
TGTGCCATCAAGAGGACAGGGGTTAACACTGAAGCTTTCTTT
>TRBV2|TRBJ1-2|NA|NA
CASSDFRDNNYGYTF
TGTGCCAGCAGTGACTTCCGGGACAATAACTATGGCTACACCTTC
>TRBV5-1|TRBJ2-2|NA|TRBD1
CASNPDRLNTGELFF
TGCGCCAGCAACCCGGACAGGCTTAACACCGGGGAGCTGTTTTTT
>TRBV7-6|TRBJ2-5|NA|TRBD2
CASSLGSTSLVETQYF
TGTGCCAGCAGCTTAGGATCGACTAGCTTGGTAGAGACCCAGTACTTC
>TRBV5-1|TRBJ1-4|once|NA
CASSLVGDPTNEKLFF
TGCGCCAGCAGCTTGGTAGGGGATCCGACTAATGAAAAACTGTTTTTT
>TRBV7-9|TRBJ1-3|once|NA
CASSLAGSAASGNTIYF
TGTGCCAGCAGCTTAGCCGGGTCGGCGGCCTCTGGAAACACCATATATTTT
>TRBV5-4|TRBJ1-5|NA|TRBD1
CASSLGGQGEDQPQHF
TGTGCCAGCAGCTTGGGGGGACAGGGGGAGGATCAGCCCCAGCATTTT
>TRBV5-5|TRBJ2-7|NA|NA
CASSVETGRWNEQYF
TGTGCCAGCAGCGTGGAAACAGGGAGATGGAACGAGCAGTACTTC
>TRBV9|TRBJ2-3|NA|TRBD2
CASSPPGLAGGSDTQYF
TGTGCCAGCAGCCCCCCTGGACTAGCGGGGGGGTCAGATACGCAGTATTTT
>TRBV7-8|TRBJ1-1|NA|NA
CASNDYRDIWVNTEAFF
TGTGCCAGCAACGATTACCGGGATATCTGGGTGAACACTGAAGCTTTCTTT
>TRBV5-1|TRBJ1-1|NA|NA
CASSLPPLGAQDTEAFF
TGCGCCAGCAGCTTACCTCCCTTGGGGGCGCAGGACACTGAAGCTTTCTTT
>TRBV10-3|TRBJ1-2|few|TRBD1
CAISLGQGDYGYTF
TGTGCCATCAGTTTGGGACAGGGAGACTATGGCTACACCTTC
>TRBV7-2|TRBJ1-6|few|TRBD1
CASSFGQGDSPLHF
TGTGCCAGCAGCTTCGGACAGGGGGATTCACCCCTCCACTTT
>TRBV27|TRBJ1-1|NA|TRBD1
CASSFGQGAEAFF
TGTGCCAGCAGTTTCGGCCAGGGGGCTGAAGCTTTCTTT
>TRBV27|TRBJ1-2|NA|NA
CASSLFSATGAYGYTF
TGTGCCAGCAGTTTATTTTCCGCGACAGGCGCCTATGGCTACACCTTC
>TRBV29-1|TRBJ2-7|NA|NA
CSVEPYSGEQYF
TGCAGCGTTGAGCCCTACAGCGGCGAGCAGTACTTC
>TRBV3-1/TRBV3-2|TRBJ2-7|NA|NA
CASSLPTGTAEQYF
TGTGCCAGCAGCCTACCTACAGGGACGGCCGAGCAGTACTTC
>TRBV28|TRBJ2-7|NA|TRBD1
CASSLTGGMDEQYF
TGTGCCAGCAGTTTAACAGGGGGGATGGACGAGCAGTACTTC
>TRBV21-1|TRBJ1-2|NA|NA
CASSKANRVAGFRTYGYTF
TGTGCCAGCAGCAAAGCTAATAGGGTGGCGGGCTTCAGGACCTATGGCTACACCTTC
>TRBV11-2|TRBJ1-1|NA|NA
CASSLAQFIGHRNTEAFF
TGTGCCAGCAGCTTAGCACAGTTTATCGGACATAGGAACACTGAAGCTTTCTTT
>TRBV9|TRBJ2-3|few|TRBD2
CASSVGLTSGGTTDTQYF
TGTGCCAGCAGCGTAGGTCTTACTAGCGGGGGCACCACAGATACGCAGTATTTT
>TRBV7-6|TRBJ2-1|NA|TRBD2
CASSNSGGASNEQFF
TGTGCCAGCAGCAATAGCGGGGGGGCCTCCAATGAGCAGTTCTTC
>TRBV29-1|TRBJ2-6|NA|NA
CSVNDGIDSGANVLTF
TGCAGCGTTAATGACGGGATAGACTCTGGGGCCAACGTCCTGACTTTC
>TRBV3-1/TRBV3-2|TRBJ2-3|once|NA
CASSQEIPPAADTQYF
TGTGCCAGCAGCCAAGAGATTCCCCCAGCGGCAGATACGCAGTATTTT
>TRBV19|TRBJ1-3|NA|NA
CASSPQIRNTIYF
TGTGCCAGTAGTCCCCAGATCCGAAACACCATATATTTT
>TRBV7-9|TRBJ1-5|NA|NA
CASSLARGQYQPQHF
TGTGCCAGCAGCTTAGCGCGGGGCCAATATCAGCCCCAGCATTTT
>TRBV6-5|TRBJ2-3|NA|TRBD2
CASSGRDFTDTQYF
TGTGCCAGCAGCGGGAGGGACTTCACAGATACGCAGTATTTT
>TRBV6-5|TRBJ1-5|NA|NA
CASSSVSNQPQHF
TGTGCCAGCAGTTCGGTTAGCAATCAGCCCCAGCATTTT